Below, 6 T cell receptor beta chains from the same sample are listed, as sequenced in a study of shared clonotypes between healthy human individuals. The assay was immunoSEQ multiplex PCR, and TCRdb's table has in-frame clones only and misses some. The sample consists of 550,000 to 600,000 clones, around three quarters of them appearing once. What was sequenced was PBMCs. These receptors were obtained from a woman between 40 and 50 years old in good health. Some clones in this sample may be carry-over from other donors' samples.

This chain connects TRBV15 to TRBJ2-5, with D possibly being TRBD2 (6 bases). Trimming left V 0 bases short and J 5 bases short, with 13 bases between. Germline V gene lookup returns CDR1 LNHNV and CDR2 YYDKDF (reference sequence). CDR3 length equals 15 residues. This CDR3 reads CATSRDGREFETQYF. The CDR3 coding sequence is TGTGCCACCAGCAGAGATGGTCGGGAGTTTGAGACCCAGTACTTC.

Concerning this clone itself: Other DNA sequences in the same sample also yield this CDR3. J is TRBJ2-7 and V is TRBV27; 9 bases agree with TRBD1. V was clipped by 5 bases and J by 4 bases; unmatched bases: 6. Germline CDR1 is MNHEY and CDR2 is SMNVEV (reference sequence). This CDR3 contains 14 residues. This CDR3 is CASSSGTGRYEQYF. DNA of the CDR3: TGTGCCAGCAGTAGCGGGACAGGGCGATACGAGCAGTACTTC.

The chain combines TRBV30 with TRBJ1-5, with 12 positions matching TRBD1. CDR1 GTSNPN and CDR2 SVGIG come from the germline V gene (reference sequence). Trimming at V came to 3 bases and at J to 1 base, leaving 1 base not matched to a gene. The CDR3 extends over 15 amino acids. CDR3 bases: TGTGCCTGGAGGGGACAGGGGGCGAGCAATCAGCCCCAGCATTTT. Translated: CAWRGQGASNQPQHF.

This clone has just a few counts. CDR3 amino acids: CASSPDSPNTGELFF. The CDR3 DNA sequence: TGTGCCAGCAGCCCTGACAGCCCGAACACCGGGGAGCTGTTTTTT. The chain links TRBV7-9 to TRBJ2-2; perhaps TRBD1 as D (5 bases). Germline CDR1 is SEHNR and CDR2 is FQNEAQ (reference sequence). The CDR3 runs 15 residues. The V gene lost 5 bases and the J gene lost 0 bases, with 10 bases spanning the gap. The full variable domain, its missing parts supplied by reference TRBV7-9 and TRBJ2-2, is DTGVSQNPRHKITKRGQNVTFRCDPISEHNRLYWYRQTLGQGPEFLTYFQNEAQLEKSRLLSDRFSAERPKGSFSTLEIQRTEQGDSAMYLCASSPDSPNTGELFFGEGSRLTVL.

V and J are TRBV11-3 and TRBJ1-2; D is ambiguous. Germline-derived CDR1 and CDR2 are SGHNT and YENEEA. The CDR3 has 12 residues. Trimming shortened V by 5 bases and J by 4 bases, and 8 bases separated the two germline ends. The CDR3 region is CASSQKGYGYTF. The CDR3 DNA reads TGTGCCAGCAGCCAAAAGGGCTATGGCTACACCTTC. Filled out from reference TRBV11-3 and TRBJ1-2, the complete variable domain reads EAGVVQSPRYKIIEKKQPVAFWCNPISGHNTLYWYLQNLGQGPELLIRYENEEAVDDSQLPKDRFSAERLKGVDSTLKIQPAELGDSAVYLCASSQKGYGYTFGSGTRLTVV.

In its sample, this clone was seen a few times. This CDR3 is CASSLSDSGSDEQFF. The DNA of the CDR3 is TGTGCCAGCAGCCTGAGCGATAGCGGGAGTGATGAGCAGTTCTTC. The chain has TRBV6-1 and TRBJ2-1; 9 nucleotides line up with TRBD2. With V trimmed by 6 bases and J by 8 bases, 11 bases remained unmatched. The CDR3 runs to 15 residues. The V gene's germline CDR1 is MNHNS and CDR2 SASEGT.